Listed below are T cell receptor beta chains from one sample, sequenced in a study of cytotoxic CD8 clonotypes in ibrutinib-treated CLL. This table comes from immunoSEQ multiplex PCR, and its TCRdb copy is limited to in-frame clones, with some not included. Here the sample spans about 14,000 clones, 70% being singletons. The sequencing here drew on PBMCs, taken before ibrutinib treatment. The receptors were sampled from a human donor with chronic lymphocytic leukemia. Each CDR3 is given with its conserved first and last residue. A D gene is named only where the DNA matches it firmly. Size is stated for part of the rows, as once, few or many counts, or as a class when the clone is expanded.

clone_size	j_call	cdr3_length	v_call	d_call	cdr3_nt	cdr3_aa
few	TRBJ2-7	15	TRBV6-1	.	TGTGCCAGCAGTGCGGGACTCCCAAGCTCCTACGAGCAGTACTTC	CASSAGLPSSYEQYF
few	TRBJ2-1	15	TRBV9	.	TGTGCCAGCAGCGTAGGAGGGAAATCCTACAATGAGCAGTTCTTC	CASSVGGKSYNEQFF
once	TRBJ2-3	10	TRBV30	.	TGTGCCTGGGGACGGGGTACGCAGTATTTT	CAWGRGTQYF
once	TRBJ2-1	18	TRBV4-3	TRBD1	TGCGCCAGCAGCCAGACAGGGGGCGGGAGGCCCTCCTACAATGAGCAGTTCTTC	CASSQTGGGRPSYNEQFF
.	TRBJ2-7	13	TRBV18	.	TGTGCCAGCTCACCACCGGCCTCCTACGAGCAGTACTTC	CASSPPASYEQYF
few	TRBJ2-7	14	TRBV14	.	TGTGCCAGCAGCCAAGGACAGTTGGCCTACGAGCAGTACTTC	CASSQGQLAYEQYF
.	TRBJ2-2	14	TRBV7-9	.	TGTGCCAGCTTTATAGCGGCGAACACCGGGGAGCTGTTTTTT	CASFIAANTGELFF
.	TRBJ2-4	14	TRBV10-3	.	TGTGCCATCAGCAGGACGCTAGGGGAAAACATTCAGTACTTC	CAISRTLGENIQYF
.	TRBJ2-6	15	TRBV7-2	.	TGTGCCAGCAGCTTAGGTTTCTCTGGGGCCAACGTCCTGACTTTC	CASSLGFSGANVLTF
few	TRBJ2-5	12	TRBV15	.	TGTGCCACCAGCAGAGACCAAGAGACCCAGTACTTC	CATSRDQETQYF
few	TRBJ2-7	16	TRBV7-9	TRBD2	TGTGCCAGCAGCTTAGTGAGTGGACTAGCGACCTACGAGCAGTACTTC	CASSLVSGLATYEQYF
.	TRBJ2-5	15	TRBV13	TRBD2	TGTGCCAGCAGCTTAGGGGGTAGCGGGGAAGAGACCCAGTACTTC	CASSLGGSGEETQYF
.	TRBJ2-5	15	TRBV2	.	TGTGCCAGCAGGTCCCCAGCGGCGTTACAAGAGACCCAGTACTTC	CASRSPAALQETQYF
.	TRBJ2-1	12	TRBV11-3	.	TGTGCCAGCAGCGCCCAACACAATGAGCAGTTCTTC	CASSAQHNEQFF
once	TRBJ2-5	16	TRBV7-2	TRBD2	TGTGCCAGCAGCTTAAGGCTTAGCGGGATAACGGAGACCCAGTACTTC	CASSLRLSGITETQYF
few	TRBJ2-1	13	TRBV28	.	TGTGCCAGCAGTCCCTGGACAAGGGCAGAGCAGTTCTTC	CASSPWTRAEQFF
.	TRBJ1-5	15	TRBV6-5	TRBD1	TGTGCCAGCAGCATCGGACAGGGGGCCGGTCAGCCCCAGCATTTT	CASSIGQGAGQPQHF
.	TRBJ1-1	16	TRBV4-3	TRBD1	TGCGCCAGCAGCCAGGAGGCCGGGACAGGGGGCGTTGATGCTTTCTTT	CASSQEAGTGGVDAFF
few	TRBJ2-7	15	TRBV6-6	TRBD2	TGTGCCAGCAGGCCCCCGGGTAGCGGGAGGCCGGAGCAGTACTTC	CASRPPGSGRPEQYF
.	TRBJ2-1	17	TRBV5-1	TRBD2	TGCGCCAGCAGCTGGGGACTAGCGGAAGATTCCTACAATGAGCAGTTCTTC	CASSWGLAEDSYNEQFF
.	TRBJ1-5	12	TRBV6-5	TRBD1	TGTGCCAGCAGTCCTACAGGGGAATCCCAGCATTTT	CASSPTGESQHF
.	TRBJ1-4	13	TRBV7-3	.	TGTGCCAGCAGCGCGGGGGTAGGAGAAAAACTGTTTTTT	CASSAGVGEKLFF
.	TRBJ2-1	15	TRBV10-3	.	TGTGCCATCAGTGAGGGGTTGTCGGGCTACAATGAGCAGTTCTTC	CAISEGLSGYNEQFF
.	TRBJ1-2	16	TRBV6-4	TRBD1	TGTGCCAGCAGTGACTCGGGCAGGGGGTTCCCCTATGGCTACACCTTC	CASSDSGRGFPYGYTF